This T cell receptor beta chain was identified in a study of T-cell memory formation after mild COVID-19. Findings of the study overall: Clones that shrank (day 15 to 85) were balanced CD4/CD8, whereas later expanders leaned CD4+. Pre-infection memory harbored some responding clones, suggesting cross-reactive memory joined. What remained unconfirmed was the SARS-CoV-2 specificity of second-wave clones peaking on day 37.

In regard to this clonotype: Antigen specificity is unknown.

5'RACE primed from the constant segment yielded TCR alpha and TCR beta cDNA libraries bearing sample barcodes and UMIs. Each CDR3 protein is one row after TCRdb ran MiXCR on the 5' RACE reads. The table includes around 340,000 distinct CDR3 sequences, around 15% detected once. The sequenced sample was PBMCs or a T cell subset sorted from them (not recorded which). The clonotype was recovered from a man in his late teens or twenties who had mild COVID-19 (a few samples of this study predate the infection). Cell type and time point are not known.

The CDR3 reads CASSSPGTNQPQHF. CDR3 DNA sequence: TGTGCCAGCAGCTCACCGGGGACAAACCAGCCCCAGCATTTT. The rearrangement links TRBV11-1 to TRBJ1-5; a possible D gene is TRBD1 (6 bases). Germline V gives CDR1 SGHAT, CDR2 FQDESV (reference sequence). Between the trimmed V and J ends, which lost 4 bases and 7 bases, there was a span of 14 bases. This CDR3 has 14 amino acids.